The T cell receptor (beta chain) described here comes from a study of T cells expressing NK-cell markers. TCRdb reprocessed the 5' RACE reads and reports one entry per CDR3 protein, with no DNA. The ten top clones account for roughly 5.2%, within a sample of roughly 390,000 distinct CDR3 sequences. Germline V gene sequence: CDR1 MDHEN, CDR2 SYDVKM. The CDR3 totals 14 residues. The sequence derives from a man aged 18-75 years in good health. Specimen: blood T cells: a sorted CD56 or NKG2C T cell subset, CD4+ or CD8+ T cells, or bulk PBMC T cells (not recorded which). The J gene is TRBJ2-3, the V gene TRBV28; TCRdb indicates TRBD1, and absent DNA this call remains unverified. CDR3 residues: CASSFGGTGDTQYF.